What follows describes a single T cell receptor (beta chain). This CDR3 region has 15 residues. CDR1 is MNHEY, CDR2 SMNVEV, per germline (reference sequence). The V and J ends lost 8 bases and 4 bases respectively, with 15 bases between them. Profiling relied on immunoSEQ multiplex PCR, and the TCRdb table lists in-frame clones only, not all of them. The repertoire holds tens of thousands of clones, with around 87% as singletons. This sample was taken from a study of OX40 agonist ivuxolimab in advanced cancers. Whole-study context: In this trial design, patients received ivuxolimab intravenously at 0.01 to 10 mg/kg every 2 weeks.

Sample: CD4+ or CD8+ T cells sorted from blood, taken in a trial of the OX40 agonist ivuxolimab. This TCR derives from an adult with an advanced solid tumor such as melanoma, head and neck, liver or kidney cancer. This sequence joins TRBV27 and TRBJ2-6; a possible D gene is TRBD2 (5 bases). DNA for the CDR3: TGTGCCAGCCGCACTAGTTTAAGCGGGGCCAACGTCCTGACTTTC. Translated: CASRTSLSGANVLTF. Drawing the rest from reference TRBV27 and TRBJ2-6, the complete variable domain is EAQVTQNPRYLITVTGKKLTVTCSQNMNHEYMSWYRQDPGLGLRQIYYSMNVEVTDKGDVPEGYKVSRKEKRNFPLILESPSPNQTSLYFCASRTSLSGANVLTFGAGSRLTVL.